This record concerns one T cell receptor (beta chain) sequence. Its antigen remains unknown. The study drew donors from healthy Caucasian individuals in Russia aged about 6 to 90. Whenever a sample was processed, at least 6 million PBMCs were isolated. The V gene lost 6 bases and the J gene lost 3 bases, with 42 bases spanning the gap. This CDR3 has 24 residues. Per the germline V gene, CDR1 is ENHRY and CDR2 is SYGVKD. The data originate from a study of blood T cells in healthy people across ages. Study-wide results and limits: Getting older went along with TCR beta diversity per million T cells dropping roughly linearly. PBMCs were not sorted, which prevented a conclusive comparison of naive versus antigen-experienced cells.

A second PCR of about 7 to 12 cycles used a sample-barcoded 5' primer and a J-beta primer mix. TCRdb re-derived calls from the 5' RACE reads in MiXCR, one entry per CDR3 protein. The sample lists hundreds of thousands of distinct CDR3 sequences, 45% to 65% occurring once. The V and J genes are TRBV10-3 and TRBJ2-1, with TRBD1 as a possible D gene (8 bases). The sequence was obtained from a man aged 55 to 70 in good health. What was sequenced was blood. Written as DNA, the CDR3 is TGTGCCATCAGAGCAGCCCCCGGGACAGGCGCGCTAGCGGAGGCCAAGACAGACTACAATGAGCAGTTCTTC. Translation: CAIRAAPGTGALAEAKTDYNEQFF.